The source of this T cell receptor (beta chain) is a study of Ad26.COV2.S vaccination and SARS-CoV-2 variants. On the study more broadly: The COV1001 Ad26.COV2.S trial arm included the donor. Intramuscularly, Ad26.COV2.S was given either once or twice, 56 days apart.

Study-level points and caveats: Substantial post-vaccination breadth of spike-specific CD8+ and CD4+ T cell responses was reported. Placebo recipients trailed vaccine recipients in spike-specific TCR breadth.

Data came from immunoSEQ multiplex PCR; TCRdb stores just in-frame clones and leaves some out. The table has roughly 400,000 clones, roughly 90% seen once. Regarding treatment: roughly 18 received Ad26.COV2.S at low or high dose, single or two shots; roughly five received placebo; per-sample allocation not given. It was on day 63 after the first vaccine or placebo injection that samples were taken. The length of the CDR3 is 13 residues. A note on this clone: Its antigen remains unknown.

This chain uses TRBV21-1 with TRBJ2-3. TRBV21-1 is a listed pseudogene. The material was peripheral blood, obtained in a trial of Ad26.COV2.S vaccine versus placebo. The TCR originated in a person between 18 and 65 years old who received the Ad26.COV2.S COVID-19 vaccine or a placebo. CDR3 residues: CASGNLGTDTQYF. The CDR3 DNA sequence: TGTGCCAGCGGAAACTTGGGAACAGATACGCAGTATTTT.